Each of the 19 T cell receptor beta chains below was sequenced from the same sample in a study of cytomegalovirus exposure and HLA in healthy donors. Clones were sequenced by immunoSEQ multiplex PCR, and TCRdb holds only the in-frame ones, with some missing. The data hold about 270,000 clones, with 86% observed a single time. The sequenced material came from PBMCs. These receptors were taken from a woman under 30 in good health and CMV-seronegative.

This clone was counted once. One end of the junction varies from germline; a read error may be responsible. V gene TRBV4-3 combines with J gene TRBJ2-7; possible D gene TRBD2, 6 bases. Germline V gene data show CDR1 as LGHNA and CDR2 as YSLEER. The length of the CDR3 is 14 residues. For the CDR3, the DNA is TGCGCCAGCAGCCACGTCCGGGACTCCGACGAGCAGTACTTC. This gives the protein CASSHVRDSDEQYF.

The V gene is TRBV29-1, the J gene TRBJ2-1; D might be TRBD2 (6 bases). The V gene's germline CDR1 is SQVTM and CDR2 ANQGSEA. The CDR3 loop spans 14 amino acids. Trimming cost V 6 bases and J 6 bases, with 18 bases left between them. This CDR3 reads CSVDRDSSGNEQFF. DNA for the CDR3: TGCAGCGTGGACCGGGACTCAAGTGGCAATGAGCAGTTCTTC.

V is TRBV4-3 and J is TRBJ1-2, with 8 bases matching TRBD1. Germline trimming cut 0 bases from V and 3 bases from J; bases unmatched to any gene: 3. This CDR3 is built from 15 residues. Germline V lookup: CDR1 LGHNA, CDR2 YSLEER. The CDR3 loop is CASSQDADRDYGYTF. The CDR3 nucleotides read TGCGCCAGCAGCCAAGATGCGGACAGGGACTATGGCTACACCTTC.

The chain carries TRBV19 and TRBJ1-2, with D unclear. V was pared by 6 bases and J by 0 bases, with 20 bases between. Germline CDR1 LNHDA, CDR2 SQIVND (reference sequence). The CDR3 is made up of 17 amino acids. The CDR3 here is CASRPLGQVLSNYGYTF. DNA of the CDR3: TGTGCCAGTAGGCCGTTGGGTCAGGTCCTCTCTAACTATGGCTACACCTTC.

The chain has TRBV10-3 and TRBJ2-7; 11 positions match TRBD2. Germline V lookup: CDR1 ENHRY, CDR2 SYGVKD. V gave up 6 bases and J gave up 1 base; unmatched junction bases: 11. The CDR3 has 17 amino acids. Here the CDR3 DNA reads TGTGCCATCAGCGTAGCGGGAGGGTCCCGAGGATCCTACGAGCAGTACTTC. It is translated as CAISVAGGSRGSYEQYF.

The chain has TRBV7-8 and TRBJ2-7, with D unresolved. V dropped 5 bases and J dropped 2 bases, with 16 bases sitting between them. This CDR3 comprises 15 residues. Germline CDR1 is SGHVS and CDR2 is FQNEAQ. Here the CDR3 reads CASSPLSGPPYEQYF. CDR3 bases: TGTGCCAGCAGCCCCCTTTCAGGCCCTCCCTACGAGCAGTACTTC. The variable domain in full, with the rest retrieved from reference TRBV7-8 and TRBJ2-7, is GAGVSQSPRYKVAKRGQDVALRCDPISGHVSLFWYQQALGQGPEFLTYFQNEAQLDKSGLPSDRFFAERPEGSVSTLKIQRTQQEDSAVYLCASSPLSGPPYEQYFGPGTRLTVT.

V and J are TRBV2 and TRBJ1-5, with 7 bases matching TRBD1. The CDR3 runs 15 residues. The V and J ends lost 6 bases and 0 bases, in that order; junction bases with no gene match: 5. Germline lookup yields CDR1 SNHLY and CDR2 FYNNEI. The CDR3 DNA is TGTGCCAGCAGGGGGGACAGACATAGCAATCAGCCCCAGCATTTT. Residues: CASRGDRHSNQPQHF. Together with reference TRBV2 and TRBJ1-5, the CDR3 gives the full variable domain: EPEVTQTPSHQVTQMGQEVILRCVPISNHLYFYWYRQILGQKVEFLVSFYNNEISEKSEIFDDQFSVERPDGSNFTLKIRSTKLEDSAMYFCASRGDRHSNQPQHFGDGTRLSIL.

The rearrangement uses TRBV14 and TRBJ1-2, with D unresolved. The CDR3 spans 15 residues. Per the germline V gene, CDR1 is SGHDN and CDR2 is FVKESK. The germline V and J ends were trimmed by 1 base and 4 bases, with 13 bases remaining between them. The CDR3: CASSQAGSLLYGYTF. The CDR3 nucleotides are TGTGCCAGCAGCCAAGCAGGCAGCCTCCTCTATGGCTACACCTTC.

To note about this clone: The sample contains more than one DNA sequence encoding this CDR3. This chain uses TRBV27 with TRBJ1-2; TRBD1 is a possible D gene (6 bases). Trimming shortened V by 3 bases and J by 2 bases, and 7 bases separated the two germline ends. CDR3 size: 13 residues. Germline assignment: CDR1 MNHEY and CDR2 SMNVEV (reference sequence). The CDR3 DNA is TGTGCCAGCAGTTTTGGACAGAACTATGGCTACACCTTC. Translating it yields CASSFGQNYGYTF.

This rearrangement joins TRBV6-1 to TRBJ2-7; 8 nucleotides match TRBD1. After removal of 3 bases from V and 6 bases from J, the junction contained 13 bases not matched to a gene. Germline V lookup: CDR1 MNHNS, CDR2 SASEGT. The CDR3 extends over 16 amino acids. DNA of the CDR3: TGTGCCAGCAGTGAGACGGGCCACAGGGGGTTCCCCGAGCAGTACTTC. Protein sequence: CASSETGHRGFPEQYF.

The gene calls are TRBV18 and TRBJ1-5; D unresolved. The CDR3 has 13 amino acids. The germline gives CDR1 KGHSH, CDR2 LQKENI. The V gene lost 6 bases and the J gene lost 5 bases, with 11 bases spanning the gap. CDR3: CASSYGRDQPQHF. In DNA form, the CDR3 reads TGTGCCAGCTCGTACGGGCGGGATCAGCCCCAGCATTTT.

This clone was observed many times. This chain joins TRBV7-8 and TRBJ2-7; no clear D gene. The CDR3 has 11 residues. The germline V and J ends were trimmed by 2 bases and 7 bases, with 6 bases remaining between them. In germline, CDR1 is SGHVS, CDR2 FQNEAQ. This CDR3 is CASSLTREQYF. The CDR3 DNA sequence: TGTGCCAGCAGCTTAACACGAGAGCAGTACTTC.

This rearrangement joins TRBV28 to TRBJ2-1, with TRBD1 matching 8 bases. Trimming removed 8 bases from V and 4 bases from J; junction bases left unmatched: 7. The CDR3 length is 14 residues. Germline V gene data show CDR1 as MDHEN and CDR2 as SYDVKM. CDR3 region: CASDRGTGYNEQFF. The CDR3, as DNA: TGTGCCAGCGATAGGGGGACAGGTTACAATGAGCAGTTCTTC.

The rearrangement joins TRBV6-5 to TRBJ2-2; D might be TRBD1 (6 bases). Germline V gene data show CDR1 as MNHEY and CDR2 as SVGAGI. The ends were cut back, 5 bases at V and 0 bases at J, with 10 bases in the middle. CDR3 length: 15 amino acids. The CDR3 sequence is CASSKDSPNTGELFF. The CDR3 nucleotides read TGTGCCAGCAGTAAGGACAGCCCGAACACCGGGGAGCTGTTTTTT.

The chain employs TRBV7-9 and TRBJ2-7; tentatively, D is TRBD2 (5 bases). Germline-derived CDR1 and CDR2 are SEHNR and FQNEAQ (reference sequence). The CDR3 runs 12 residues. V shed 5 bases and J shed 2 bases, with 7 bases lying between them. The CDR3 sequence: CASSPGTYEQYF. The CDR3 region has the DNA TGTGCCAGCAGCCCCGGGACCTACGAGCAGTACTTC.

The CDR3 spells CAISDLVAFRDTGELFF. The CDR3 DNA is TGTGCCATCAGTGACCTTGTAGCATTCCGGGACACCGGGGAGCTGTTTTTT. V gene TRBV10-3 combines with J gene TRBJ2-2; unclear D gene. The CDR3 runs 17 residues. Between the trimmed V and J ends, which lost 3 bases and 3 bases, there was a span of 17 bases. CDR1 is ENHRY and CDR2 is SYGVKD in the germline V gene.

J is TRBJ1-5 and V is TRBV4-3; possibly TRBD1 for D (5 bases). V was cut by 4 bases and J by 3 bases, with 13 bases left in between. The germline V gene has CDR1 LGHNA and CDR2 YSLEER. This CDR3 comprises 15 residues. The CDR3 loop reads CASSPSDRPNQPQHF. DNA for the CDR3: TGCGCCAGCAGCCCCAGCGACAGACCCAATCAGCCCCAGCATTTT.

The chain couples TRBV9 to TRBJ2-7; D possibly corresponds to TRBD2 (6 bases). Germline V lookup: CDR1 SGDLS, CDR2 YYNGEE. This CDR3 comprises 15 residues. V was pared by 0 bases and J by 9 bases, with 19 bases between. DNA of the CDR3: TGTGCCAGCAGCGTAGGGGGGGACCCCGTACTCGGGCAGTACTTC. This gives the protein CASSVGGDPVLGQYF.

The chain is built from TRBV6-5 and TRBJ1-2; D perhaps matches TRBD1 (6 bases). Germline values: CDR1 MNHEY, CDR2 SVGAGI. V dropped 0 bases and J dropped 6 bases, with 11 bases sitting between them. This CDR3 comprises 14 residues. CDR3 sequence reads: CASSYSRQGHGYTF. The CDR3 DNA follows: TGTGCCAGCAGTTACTCGCGGCAGGGGCATGGCTACACCTTC.